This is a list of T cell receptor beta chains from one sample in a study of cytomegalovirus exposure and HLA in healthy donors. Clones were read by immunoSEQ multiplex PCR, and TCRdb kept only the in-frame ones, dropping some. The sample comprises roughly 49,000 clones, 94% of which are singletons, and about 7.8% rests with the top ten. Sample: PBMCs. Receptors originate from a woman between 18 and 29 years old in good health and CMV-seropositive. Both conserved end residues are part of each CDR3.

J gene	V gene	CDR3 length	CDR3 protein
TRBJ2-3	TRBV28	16	CASSLWASGSSDTQYF
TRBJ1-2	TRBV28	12	CASSFGGWGYTF
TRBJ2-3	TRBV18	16	CASSANLAGFTDTQYF
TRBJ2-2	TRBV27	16	CATHLLAGVSTGELFF
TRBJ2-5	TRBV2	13	CASRFLAGETQYF
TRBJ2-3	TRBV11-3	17	CASSFSDRAPSTDTQYF
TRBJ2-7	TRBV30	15	CAWSVMPDRGREQYF
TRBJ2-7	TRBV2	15	CASRRVGTRGNEQYF
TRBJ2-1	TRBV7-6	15	CASSRGLAGDNEQFF
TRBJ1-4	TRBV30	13	CAWSGRGNEKLFF
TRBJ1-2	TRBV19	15	CASSQSGMGHYGYTF
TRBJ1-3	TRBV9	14	CASSVAEGRNTIYF
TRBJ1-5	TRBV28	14	CASRDQQGGQPQHF
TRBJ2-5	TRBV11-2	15	CASSLHLAGRETQYF
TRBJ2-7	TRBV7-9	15	CASSHGTKDPVRQYF
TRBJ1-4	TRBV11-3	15	CASSLGQRQVRGLFF
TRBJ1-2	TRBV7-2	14	CASSPQGASGGYTF
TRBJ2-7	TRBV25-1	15	CASSEYRQGGYEQYF
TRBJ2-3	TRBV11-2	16	CASSLSLGTGTDTQYF
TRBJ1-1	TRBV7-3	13	CASSFLANTEAFF
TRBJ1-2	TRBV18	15	CASSPSGTDNYGYTF
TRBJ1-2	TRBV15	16	CATSRDRAGGAHGYTF
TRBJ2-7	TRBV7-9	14	CASSPTGQSYEQYF
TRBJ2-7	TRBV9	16	CASSVDPGQGGHEQYF
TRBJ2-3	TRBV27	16	CASSLRTSGSTDTQYF
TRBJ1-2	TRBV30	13	CAWSVTGDYGYTF
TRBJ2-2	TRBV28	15	CASLAGGLDTGELFF
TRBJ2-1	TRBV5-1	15	CASSSGTSGVNEQFF
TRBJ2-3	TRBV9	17	CASSVGTSGASTDTQYF
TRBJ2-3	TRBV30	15	CAWSASGMATDTQYF
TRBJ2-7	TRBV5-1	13	CASSNAGSHEQYF
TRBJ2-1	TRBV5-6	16	CASSLAGLAVANEQFF
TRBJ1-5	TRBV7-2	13	CASSFLGNQPQHF
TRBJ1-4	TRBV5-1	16	CASSLDRAETNEKLFF
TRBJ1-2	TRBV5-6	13	CATQGSGLYGYTF
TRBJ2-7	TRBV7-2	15	CASSTGLAGLYEQYF
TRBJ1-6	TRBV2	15	CASRDQGMGNSPLHF
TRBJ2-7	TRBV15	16	CATSRELRENRVEQYF
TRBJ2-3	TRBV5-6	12	CASSSSTDTQYF
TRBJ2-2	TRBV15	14	CATSDRADTGELFF
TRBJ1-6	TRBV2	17	CASSEALRTGENSPLHF
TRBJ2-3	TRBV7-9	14	CASSLRAGADTQYF
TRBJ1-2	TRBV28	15	CASSPSTGGNYGYTF
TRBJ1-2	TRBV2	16	CASSSWGGVSSYGYTF
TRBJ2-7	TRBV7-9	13	CASSPTTIYEQYF
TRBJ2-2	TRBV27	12	CASSPVPGELFF
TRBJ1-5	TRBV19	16	CASSIGGGWGNQPQHF
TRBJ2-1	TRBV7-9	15	CASSGAGELYNEQFF
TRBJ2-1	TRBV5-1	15	CASSLVLAEDNEQFF
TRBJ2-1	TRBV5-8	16	CASSLGLAFSYNEQFF
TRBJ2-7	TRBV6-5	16	CASSYSIGEAPYEQYF
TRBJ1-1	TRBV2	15	CASSKSRGPGTEAFF
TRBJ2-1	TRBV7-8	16	CASSPRTSGGYNEQFF
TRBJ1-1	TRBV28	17	CASSLFPGGAWNTEAFF
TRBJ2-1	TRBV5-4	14	CASSSSSSYNEQFF
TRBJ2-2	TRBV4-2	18	CASSQRVTRTGGPGELFF
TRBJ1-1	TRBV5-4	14	CASSRVQGGTEAFF
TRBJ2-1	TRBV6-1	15	CASSAGEGSYNEQFF
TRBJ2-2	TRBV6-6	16	CASRQKGGGLAGELFF